This passage covers 23 T cell receptor beta chains from one sample sequenced in a study of response to subunit inactivated influenza vaccine. Each CDR3 protein gets one entry after TCRdb re-called the RT-PCR reads with MiXCR. The data contain roughly 500,000 distinct CDR3 sequences, about 15% of them singletons. The sequencing used CD4+ T cells sorted from PBMCs, collected 23 months after vaccination. The receptor set was obtained from a man aged 50 to 75 who received an inactivated influenza vaccine.

The V and J genes are TRBV28 and TRBJ1-1, with 8 bases identical to TRBD1. CDR1 MDHEN and CDR2 SYDVKM come from the germline V gene. The V gene end was trimmed by 2 bases and the J gene end by 5 bases; junction bases not matched to a gene: 4. CDR3 length: 14 amino acids. The CDR3 loop reads CASSLQGAATEAFF. DNA of the CDR3: TGTGCCAGCAGTTTACAGGGGGCCGCGACTGAAGCTTTCTTT.

This clonotype turned up a few times. The rearrangement links TRBV7-9 to TRBJ1-3; possibly TRBD1 for D (5 bases). The CDR3 sequence is 14 residues long. The V gene lost 5 bases and the J gene lost 4 bases, with 12 bases spanning the gap. Per the germline V gene, CDR1 is SEHNR and CDR2 is FQNEAQ (reference sequence). The CDR3 region is CASSNTTDGNTIYF. As DNA, the CDR3 is TGTGCCAGCAGCAATACGACAGACGGAAACACCATATATTTT.

The chain joins TRBV11-3 to TRBJ2-2, with D unclear. This CDR3 spans 17 amino acids. The V end was cut by 1 base, the J end by 6 bases, with 18 bases between. The germline V gene has CDR1 SGHNT and CDR2 YENEEA. CDR3 nucleotide sequence: TGTGCCAGCAGCTTAGTCTCTGCAGGCCCTAAAGCCGGGGAGCTGTTTTTT. It codes for CASSLVSAGPKAGELFF.

This sequence joins TRBV7-6 and TRBJ1-2; the D gene is possibly TRBD1 (6 bases). Per the germline V gene, CDR1 is SGHVS and CDR2 is FNYEAQ. The germline V and J ends were trimmed by 5 bases and 0 bases, with 16 bases remaining between them. The CDR3 is 16 amino acids. As DNA, the CDR3 is TGTGCCAGCAGCCCACGCACAGGGACGCCTAACTATGGCTACACCTTC. This codes for CASSPRTGTPNYGYTF.

V and J are TRBV5-1 and TRBJ1-6; D uncertain. This CDR3 is 14 amino acids long. The V gene's germline CDR1 is SGHRS and CDR2 YFSETQ. Trimming shortened V by 4 bases and J by 9 bases, and 14 bases separated the two germline ends. The CDR3 nucleotides are TGCGCCAGCAGCCAAGTGGGTGAAGGTTCACCCCTCCACTTT. Translating it yields CASSQVGEGSPLHF.

This clonotype has more than one count but fewer than ten. The CDR3 DNA reads TGTGCCAGCAGTTTTCTAGCACCTCCAGATACGCAGTATTTT. This sequence encodes CASSFLAPPDTQYF. This chain connects TRBV27 to TRBJ2-3; the D gene is possibly TRBD2 (5 bases). This CDR3 has 14 amino acids. Trimming removed 3 bases from V and 4 bases from J, with 11 bases in between. CDR1 and CDR2 (germline): MNHEY, SMNVEV (reference sequence).

The genes are TRBV29-1 and TRBJ2-1; TRBD2 matches 10 bases. Germline values: CDR1 SQVTM, CDR2 ANQGSEA. This CDR3 comprises 13 residues. After removal of 8 bases from V and 7 bases from J, the junction contained 8 bases not matched to a gene. As DNA, the CDR3 is TGCAGCACTGCTAGCGGGAGTTGGAATGAGCAGTTCTTC. Protein product: CSTASGSWNEQFF.

This clonotype turned up a few times. The V call is TRBV5-5, the J call TRBJ1-1; 9 bases map to TRBD1. With V trimmed by 4 bases and J by 7 bases, 8 bases remained unmatched. CDR3 length equals 14 residues. Germline V lookup: CDR1 SGHKS, CDR2 YYEKEE (reference sequence). In nucleotides, the CDR3 is TGTGCCAGCAGCCCCACGACAGGGGGTATTGAAGCTTTCTTT. It encodes CASSPTTGGIEAFF.

Ten or more counts support this clonotype. This chain uses TRBV6-2 or TRBV6-3 with TRBJ1-1; tentatively, D is TRBD1 (6 bases). The CDR3 extends over 14 amino acids. The germline CDR1 and CDR2 sequences are MNHEY and SVGEGT. V lost 6 bases to trimming and J lost 0 bases, with 11 bases between them. The CDR3 DNA reads TGTGCCAGCAGGTTGACAGGTCTGAACACTGAAGCTTTCTTT. Translating gives CASRLTGLNTEAFF.

The rearrangement uses TRBV7-2 and TRBJ1-2; D possibly corresponds to TRBD1 (5 bases). V was trimmed by 5 bases and J by 7 bases, leaving 17 bases between them. This CDR3 comprises 14 residues. Germline CDR1 is SGHTA and CDR2 is FQGNSA. CDR3 sequence reads: CASSLPGGGSGYTF. CDR3 coding DNA: TGTGCCAGCAGCCTCCCCGGGGGAGGCTCTGGCTACACCTTC.

This clonotype was picked up many times. This sequence joins TRBV20-1 and TRBJ2-3, with 13 bases identical to TRBD2. This CDR3 has 17 amino acids. V shed 2 bases and J 2 bases; nucleotides not matched to a gene: 7. Germline values: CDR1 DFQATT, CDR2 SNEGSKA (reference sequence). CDR3 protein: CSARTQGLAGSTDTQYF. The CDR3 DNA reads TGCAGTGCTAGAACACAGGGACTAGCGGGGTCCACAGATACGCAGTATTTT.

This chain uses TRBV6-1 with TRBJ2-7; TRBD1 aligns across 9 bases. The ends lost 6 bases at V and 4 bases at J; junction bases unmatched: 7. Per germline, CDR1 MNHNS and CDR2 SASEGT. This CDR3 comprises 14 residues. CDR3 protein: CASSRLGQGYEQYF. The DNA for the CDR3 is TGTGCCAGCAGCCGTCTTGGACAGGGGTACGAGCAGTACTTC.

The V and J genes are TRBV12-3 or TRBV12-4 and TRBJ2-7, with D perhaps matching TRBD1 (6 bases). Trimming took off 1 base at V and 3 bases at J, with 10 bases between the two ends. There are 14 residues in the CDR3. The CDR3 DNA reads TGTGCCAGCAGTTTAGAGGGACACTACTACGAGCAGTACTTC. This encodes CASSLEGHYYEQYF.

This clonotype came up a few times. V is TRBV7-2 and J is TRBJ1-4, with D maybe TRBD1 (5 bases). The CDR3 is 17 residues long. The germline gives CDR1 SGHTA, CDR2 FQGNSA. V was clipped by 0 bases and J by 0 bases, with 11 bases between them. CDR3 DNA: TGTGCCAGCAGCTTAGCCGGGGCGGCAGCAACTAATGAAAAACTGTTTTTT. Residues: CASSLAGAAATNEKLFF.

The chain joins TRBV11-3 to TRBJ2-5, with D possibly being TRBD1 or TRBD2 (5 bases each). The germline CDR1 and CDR2 sequences are SGHNT and YENEEA. Trimming took 5 bases from V and 5 from J, leaving 15 bases between them. The CDR3 loop spans 14 amino acids. The CDR3 region is CASSLGPGWETQYF. The CDR3 coding sequence is TGTGCCAGCAGCCTGGGACCTGGCTGGGAGACCCAGTACTTC.

This clonotype was seen a handful of times. This sequence joins TRBV10-3 and TRBJ2-7; D may be TRBD2 (5 bases). The V end was cut by 3 bases, the J end by 2 bases, with 14 bases between. The germline gives CDR1 ENHRY, CDR2 SYGVKD. The CDR3 contains 15 residues. CDR3 sequence (DNA): TGTGCCATCAGTGATGGAGGATTAAACGCCTACGAGCAGTACTTC. This sequence encodes CAISDGGLNAYEQYF.

This clonotype has a count of ten or more. The gene calls are TRBV20-1 and TRBJ2-1; 10 bases are shared with TRBD2. V gave up 0 bases and J gave up 0 bases; unmatched junction bases: 8. The germline V gene has CDR1 DFQATT and CDR2 SNEGSKA (reference sequence). This CDR3 contains 18 residues. This CDR3 is CSARDLRASGSSYNEQFF. DNA for the CDR3: TGCAGTGCTAGAGATTTAAGGGCTAGCGGGAGCTCCTACAATGAGCAGTTCTTC.

V and J are TRBV4-2 and TRBJ2-2; D is ambiguous. Trimming stripped 1 base from V and 5 bases from J, with 8 bases between. Germline CDR1 and CDR2: LGHNA and YNFKEQ. CDR3 length: 14 amino acids. The CDR3 DNA follows: TGTGCCAGCAGCCAAGCGGACGGGACCGGGGAGCTGTTTTTT. This translates into CASSQADGTGELFF.

This clonotype appeared once. The rearrangement links TRBV28 to TRBJ2-7, with a possible D match to TRBD2 (5 bases). The CDR3 has 14 residues. The germline V gene encodes CDR1 MDHEN and CDR2 SYDVKM. Trimming took 2 bases from V and 2 from J, leaving 10 bases between them. The CDR3 is CASSLEGAAYEQYF. Written as DNA, the CDR3 is TGTGCCAGCAGTTTAGAGGGAGCTGCCTACGAGCAGTACTTC. Full variable domain (outside the CDR3, taken from reference TRBV28 and TRBJ2-7): DVKVTQSSRYLVKRTGEKVFLECVQDMDHENMFWYRQDPGLGLRLIYFSYDVKMKEKGDIPEGYSVSREKKERFSLILESASTNQTSMYLCASSLEGAAYEQYFGPGTRLTVT.

DNA for the CDR3: TGCGCCAGCAGCTCCGACGGGACCTACGAGCAGTACTTC. Its protein product is CASSSDGTYEQYF. The V call is TRBV5-1, the J call TRBJ2-7; D possibly corresponds to TRBD2 (5 bases). Deletions cut 3 bases from V and 2 bases from J, with 9 bases between. The CDR3 loop spans 13 amino acids. Germline V gives CDR1 SGHRS, CDR2 YFSETQ.

This clonotype was seen a handful of times. This sequence joins TRBV5-1 and TRBJ2-2, with TRBD1 identical over 7 bases. V lost 0 bases, J lost 1 base, and 3 bases stayed unmatched. This CDR3 contains 16 residues. The germline CDR1 and CDR2 sequences are SGHRS and YFSETQ. The DNA of the CDR3 is TGCGCCAGCAGCTTGGTAGGGACAGTGAACACCGGGGAGCTGTTTTTT. Translation: CASSLVGTVNTGELFF.

This clonotype turned up a few times. The V and J genes are TRBV12-3 or TRBV12-4 and TRBJ2-6; 13 bases match TRBD2. The V segment lost 0 bases and the J segment 4 bases; nucleotides outside the gene matches: 3. This CDR3 comprises 18 residues. CDR3 protein: CASSLAGLAGFGANVLTF. The CDR3 DNA reads TGTGCCAGCAGTTTAGCGGGACTAGCGGGGTTCGGGGCCAACGTCCTGACTTTC.

This clonotype was counted a few times. This sequence joins TRBV2 and TRBJ1-5; no firm D call. The CDR3 has 15 residues. Trimming shortened V by 2 bases and J by 4 bases, and 12 bases separated the two germline ends. The V gene's germline CDR1 is SNHLY and CDR2 FYNNEI. Written as DNA, the CDR3 is TGTGCCAGCAGTGAACGTGGTATTGGGAATCAGCCCCAGCATTTT. This encodes CASSERGIGNQPQHF.